The present T cell receptor (beta chain) was sequenced within a study of T cell responses to AZD1222 COVID-19 vaccine. Broader study findings: Repertoires in all cases were sampled only once the peak T cell response had passed.

Only in-frame clones appear in the TCRdb table, and some are missing; sequencing was by immunoSEQ multiplex PCR. The profile shows some 170,000 clones, around 90% of them singletons. Germline V lookup: CDR1 GTSNPN, CDR2 SVGIG (reference sequence). The CDR3 spans 14 residues. V lost 4 bases to trimming and J lost 4 bases, with 16 bases between them. Regarding this clone: Its antigen is undetermined.

This clonotype originated in an adult in good health. Sequences were derived from peripheral blood, sampled on day 0 of AZD1222 vaccination. The chain combines TRBV30 with TRBJ1-2; a weak D match, TRBD1 (5 bases). CDR3 sequence reads: CAWKGTKRGYGYTF. DNA of the CDR3: TGTGCCTGGAAGGGGACTAAGCGGGGCTATGGCTACACCTTC. Supplemented by reference TRBV30 and TRBJ1-2, the full variable domain reads SQTIHQWPATLVQPVGSPLSLECTVEGTSNPNLYWYRQAAGRGLQLLFYSVGIGQISSEVPQNLSASRPQDRQFILSSKKLLLSDSGFYLCAWKGTKRGYGYTFGSGTRLTVV.